A selection of T cell receptor beta chains follows, all from one sample in a study of blood T cell repertoires in COVID-19. The repertoire was sequenced with immunoSEQ multiplex PCR; TCRdb's copy has only in-frame clones and lacks some. This sample yields some 130,000 clones, of which roughly 84% are seen a single time; more than 40% belongs to the top ten. Sequencing was carried out using peripheral blood. These receptors all come from a human donor in a cohort sampled during active COVID-19. CDR3s include the opening cysteine and the closing phenylalanine or tryptophan. D genes are given only for firm matches. Only some rows state a clone size, as once, few, many or a class for expanded clones.

clone size	V gene	D gene	J gene	CDR3 DNA	CDR3 protein
NA	TRBV29-1	NA	TRBJ1-2	TGCAGCTCACAAAATGGGGGGGCTAATGGCTACACCTTC	CSSQNGGANGYTF
NA	TRBV4-3	TRBD2	TRBJ2-2	TGCGCCAGCAGCCAAGTGGCTAGCGGGGGTCTGAACACCGGGGAGCTGTTTTTT	CASSQVASGGLNTGELFF
NA	TRBV13	TRBD1	TRBJ1-4	TGTGCCAGCAGCCTACAGGGGTGGGGAACAACTAATGAAAAACTGTTTTTT	CASSLQGWGTTNEKLFF
NA	TRBV18	NA	TRBJ1-1	TGTGCCAGCGCCACCGGGGGAACTGAAGCTTTCTTT	CASATGGTEAFF
NA	TRBV4-3	NA	TRBJ1-2	TGCGCCAGCAGCCGGGGGGGATCGGGCTACACCTTC	CASSRGGSGYTF
NA	TRBV20-1	NA	TRBJ2-3	TGCAGTGCTAGTTCGAGTAGCGGCTACACAGATACGCAGTATTTT	CSASSSSGYTDTQYF
NA	TRBV5-1	TRBD1	TRBJ1-1	TGCGCCACCAAACTGGGGACAGGCTCAGGGGCTGAAGCTTTCTTT	CATKLGTGSGAEAFF
NA	TRBV7-2	TRBD1	TRBJ1-2	TGTGCCAGTACTTCAGGGGGCGATGGCTACACCTTC	CASTSGGDGYTF
once	TRBV7-3	TRBD2	TRBJ2-3	TGTGCCAGCAGCTTGACTAGCGGGAGACCCGATACGCAGTATTTT	CASSLTSGRPDTQYF
NA	TRBV6-6	NA	TRBJ2-4	TGTGCCAGCAACCCCAGTGGCGGAAACATTCAGTACTTC	CASNPSGGNIQYF
NA	TRBV7-2	TRBD1	TRBJ2-5	TGTGCCAGCAGCTCTAAGTCAGGGGGCAGGCAGACCCAGTACTTC	CASSSKSGGRQTQYF
NA	TRBV9	NA	TRBJ2-2	TGTGCCAGCAGCGTAGCTTGGCTAGCAGCTACCGGGGAGCTGTTTTTT	CASSVAWLAATGELFF
NA	TRBV5-1	TRBD1	TRBJ2-3	TGCGCCAGCCGAACAGGGGGCGGCACAGATACGCAGTATTTT	CASRTGGGTDTQYF
NA	TRBV18	NA	TRBJ2-7	TGTGCCAGCTCACCAACAGGGTCCTACGAGCAGTACTTC	CASSPTGSYEQYF
NA	TRBV15	TRBD2	TRBJ2-2	TGTGCCACCAGCAGAGATCTAGCGGGGGACACCGGGGAGCTGTTTTTT	CATSRDLAGDTGELFF
once	TRBV5-1	TRBD1	TRBJ2-2	TGCGCCAGCGCCCGGGACAGGAGGACCACCGGGGAGCTGTTTTTT	CASARDRRTTGELFF
few	TRBV28	NA	TRBJ1-1	TGTGCCAGCAGTTTATCTTCCAGGGCGAACACTGAAGCTTTCTTT	CASSLSSRANTEAFF
NA	TRBV4-1	NA	TRBJ1-5	TGCGCCAGCAGCCAAGATTTCGGGGTGGCCCAGCATTTT	CASSQDFGVAQHF
NA	TRBV5-4	NA	TRBJ1-2	TGTGCCAGCAGCTTTCGAGGCGGAGCGGAGCCTTATGGCTACACCTTC	CASSFRGGAEPYGYTF
NA	TRBV4-2	NA	TRBJ2-5	TGTGCCAGCAGCCAAGAAGGACCGGGACTCCAAGAGACCCAGTACTTC	CASSQEGPGLQETQYF
NA	TRBV18	NA	TRBJ2-1	TGTGCCAGCTCACAGACAGGCGGCTCCTACAATGAGCAGTTCTTC	CASSQTGGSYNEQFF
NA	TRBV19	NA	TRBJ2-4	TGTGCCAGTAGTAATCTGGCTCTAGCCAAAAACATTCAGTACTTC	CASSNLALAKNIQYF
NA	TRBV7-2	TRBD1	TRBJ1-1	TGTGCCAGCAGCTTCGCTGGACAGGGATGGGATGAAGCTTTCTTT	CASSFAGQGWDEAFF
NA	TRBV7-3	TRBD2	TRBJ2-1	TGTGCCAGCAGCCCGGAACTAGCGGGGGGGCTGAATGAGCAGTTCTTC	CASSPELAGGLNEQFF
once	TRBV5-6	NA	TRBJ1-2	TGTGCCAGCAGCCTCGGGTCCGGCTACACCTTC	CASSLGSGYTF
NA	TRBV6-5	NA	TRBJ1-1	TGTGCCAGCAGTTACTCGAAGGTGGGACAATTTACTGAAGCTTTCTTT	CASSYSKVGQFTEAFF
NA	TRBV29-1	TRBD1	TRBJ1-3	TGCAGCGTTGAAGATACGAGACAGGGCCAACACACCATATATTTT	CSVEDTRQGQHTIYF
NA	TRBV13	TRBD2	TRBJ2-1	TGTGCCAGCAGCTTCCCTAGCGGGAGCTCCTACAATGAGCAGTTCTTC	CASSFPSGSSYNEQFF
NA	TRBV7-2	NA	TRBJ1-1	TGTGCCAGCAGCTTAGCGCCGGCGGGAACAAACACTGAAGCTTTCTTT	CASSLAPAGTNTEAFF
once	TRBV19	NA	TRBJ1-6	TGTGCCAGTAGTATCAACCAAGGGGTATCACCCCTCCACTTT	CASSINQGVSPLHF
once	TRBV5-1	NA	TRBJ1-1	TGCGCCAGCACCCGGGGGGTAGAGAACACTGAAGCTTTCTTT	CASTRGVENTEAFF
few	TRBV2	TRBD1	TRBJ1-2	TGTGCCAGCAGTTTAACAGGGGGCGGATTAGGCGGCTACACCTTC	CASSLTGGGLGGYTF
NA	TRBV9	NA	TRBJ2-3	TGTGCCAGCAGCGTAGGAGATTTCCCGGATACGCAGTATTTT	CASSVGDFPDTQYF
NA	TRBV5-8	TRBD1	TRBJ1-5	TGTGCCAGCAGTCAATTCAGACAGGGGCGGGATCAGCCCCAGCATTTT	CASSQFRQGRDQPQHF
NA	TRBV19	NA	TRBJ1-1	TGTGCCAGTAGTATGGGGACTCCCGAGACTGAAGCTTTCTTT	CASSMGTPETEAFF
NA	TRBV24-1	TRBD2	TRBJ2-3	TGTGCCACCAGTGATCCAGGACTAGCAACAGATACGCAGTATTTT	CATSDPGLATDTQYF
once	TRBV29-1	TRBD1	TRBJ1-5	TGCAGCGTTGGACAGGGGGGAGATCAGCCCCAGCATTTT	CSVGQGGDQPQHF
NA	TRBV30	NA	TRBJ1-5	TGTGCCTGGAGTGGTGGGGGAGGGAGGCAGCCCCAGCATTTT	CAWSGGGGRQPQHF
NA	TRBV5-4	NA	TRBJ2-1	TGTGCCAGCAGCCGTTCCAACAGGGAATCCAGTGAGCAGTTCTTC	CASSRSNRESSEQFF
NA	TRBV7-2	NA	TRBJ2-7	TGTGCCAGCAGCTTAACGGCGGGCAGGTTCGACGAGCAGTACTTC	CASSLTAGRFDEQYF
NA	TRBV18	NA	TRBJ2-1	TGTGCCAGCTCACCTTTGGCAACCTACAATGAGCAGTTCTTC	CASSPLATYNEQFF
many	TRBV11-2	NA	TRBJ1-4	TGTGCCAGCAGCTCATCAACGGGATATAATGAAAAACTGTTTTTT	CASSSSTGYNEKLFF
NA	TRBV30	NA	TRBJ2-3	TGTGCCTGGAGTGTACAGTCAGGGGATACGCAGTATTTT	CAWSVQSGDTQYF